The 17 T cell receptor beta chains below all came from one sample that was sequenced in a study of T cells after yellow fever vaccination. Via MiXCR, TCRdb re-called the 5' RACE reads, giving one row per CDR3 protein. The sample records about 300,000 distinct CDR3 sequences, 6.5% to 8.5% being singletons. The source material was PBMCs, sampled 35 to 50 days after the first yellow fever vaccination. The receptors were sampled from a young man who received the YFV17D yellow fever vaccine.

This clonotype was observed a few times. The rearrangement links TRBV6-2 or TRBV6-3 to TRBJ2-3; D remains unclear. The CDR3 is 13 amino acids. CDR1 and CDR2 from the germline V gene are MNHEY and SVGEGT. Trimming left V 6 bases short and J 2 bases short, with 9 bases between. The CDR3 nucleotides read TGTGCCAGCAGGGAGATGGCCACAGATACGCAGTATTTT. This sequence encodes CASREMATDTQYF.

This rearrangement joins TRBV6-1 to TRBJ2-2; 9 bases match TRBD2. V gave up 7 bases and J gave up 7 bases; unmatched junction bases: 7. The germline V gene encodes CDR1 MNHNS and CDR2 SASEGT. CDR3 length equals 14 residues. The CDR3 DNA follows: TGTGCCAGCATCGCGGGGGGGCAGGTCGGGGAGCTGTTTTTT. Protein: CASIAGGQVGELFF.

This clonotype was picked up a small number of times. CDR3 residues: CASSAGDRLEKLFF. In DNA, the CDR3 is TGTGCCAGCAGCGCGGGGGACAGACTTGAAAAACTGTTTTTT. The chain combines TRBV21-1 with TRBJ1-4; the D call in the table, TRBD1, was not verified against the DNA. TRBV21-1 represents a pseudogene. The CDR3 sequence is 14 residues long.

This clonotype was seen more than once but under ten times. CDR3 region: CASSLHGSTYEQYV. CDR3 nucleotides: TGTGCCAGCAGCTTACACGGGAGTACCTACGAGCAGTACGTC. This chain uses TRBV7-9 with TRBJ2-7; maybe TRBD2 (6 bases). The CDR3 loop spans 14 amino acids. Deletions cut 2 bases from V and 2 bases from J, with 10 bases between. Germline assignment: CDR1 SEHNR and CDR2 FQNEAQ (reference sequence).

This clonotype occurred many times. The CDR3 loop is CSARDRRETQYF. The CDR3 bases are TGCAGTGCTAGGGACAGACGAGAGACCCAGTACTTC. V usage is TRBV20-1 and J usage is TRBJ2-5; D might be TRBD1 (6 bases). V was cut by 3 bases and J by 4 bases, with 9 bases left in between. Looked up from germline, CDR1 is DFQATT and CDR2 is SNEGSKA (reference sequence). This CDR3 has 12 residues.

This clonotype was detected only a few times. The rearrangement uses TRBV24-1 and TRBJ1-5; 9 bases agree with TRBD1. Germline loops: CDR1 KGHDR, CDR2 SFDVKD. This CDR3 contains 16 residues. The V gene end was trimmed by 3 bases and the J gene end by 7 bases; junction bases not matched to a gene: 9. The CDR3 region has the DNA TGTGCCACCAGTGATCCCGGACAGGGGAGGAGGCAGCCCCAGCATTTT. Amino acids: CATSDPGQGRRQPQHF.

This clonotype was seen only a few times. V and J are TRBV12-3 or TRBV12-4 and TRBJ1-1, with D maybe TRBD1 (6 bases). V lost 2 bases, J lost 4 bases, and 14 bases lay in between. The CDR3 totals 15 residues. CDR3: CASSLTHREGTEAFF. The CDR3 DNA is TGTGCCAGCAGTTTAACCCACAGGGAGGGCACTGAAGCTTTCTTT.

This clonotype was observed a few times. This chain connects TRBV10-3 to TRBJ2-2; D is unclear. Germline CDR1 ENHRY, CDR2 SYGVKD. The CDR3 spans 15 residues. The ends were cut back, 0 bases at V and 5 bases at J, with 10 bases in the middle. The CDR3 nucleotides are TGTGCCATCAGTGAGTCGAATTGGGGAACCGGGGAGCTGTTTTTT. Encoded protein: CAISESNWGTGELFF.

CDR3 coding DNA: TGTGCCAGCTGCGGGAGAGGGGGTATTGGAGATACGCAGTATTTT. Its translation: CASCGRGGIGDTQYF. The gene calls are TRBV3-1 and TRBJ2-3; TRBD2 might be the D (7 bases). Germline loops: CDR1 LGHDT, CDR2 YNNKEL (reference sequence). The CDR3 runs to 15 residues. V dropped 8 bases and J dropped 5 bases, with 20 bases sitting between them.

This clonotype was seen only a few times. The rearrangement links TRBV5-4 to TRBJ1-2; perhaps TRBD1 as D (6 bases). The V end lost 3 bases, the J end lost 6 bases, and 12 bases lay between the germline ends. The CDR3 totals 13 residues. Germline V gene lookup returns CDR1 SGHNT and CDR2 YYREEE (reference sequence). As DNA, the CDR3 is TGTGCCAGCAGCTCGACACAGGGCGATGGCTACACCTTC. It is translated as CASSSTQGDGYTF.

In its sample, this clonotype was seen a few times. The chain carries TRBV29-1 and TRBJ2-5, with a weak D call TRBD2 (7 bases). The CDR3 covers 13 residues. CDR1 and CDR2 from the germline V gene are SQVTM and ANQGSEA. The CDR3: CSHSKGGAETQYF. The CDR3, as DNA: TGCAGTCATAGTAAGGGGGGGGCGGAGACCCAGTACTTC. Full variable domain (rest looked up from reference TRBV29-1 and TRBJ2-5): SAVISQKPSRDICQRGTSLTIQCQVDSQVTMMFWYRQQPGQSLTLIATANQGSEATYESGFVIDKFPISRPNLTFSTLTVSNMSPEDSSIYLCSHSKGGAETQYFGPGTRLLVL.

This clonotype was seen repeatedly, ten times or more. This chain joins TRBV4-3 and TRBJ2-3; possible D gene TRBD2, 6 bases. The germline V and J ends were trimmed by 0 bases and 0 bases, with 13 bases remaining between them. This CDR3 is 17 amino acids long. In germline, CDR1 is LGHNA, CDR2 YSLEER. The CDR3 DNA reads as TGCGCCAGCAGCCAAGATATAGGGACTTCAAGCACAGATACGCAGTATTTT. Translating it yields CASSQDIGTSSTDTQYF.

This clonotype was seen many times. This chain links TRBV5-1 with TRBJ2-7, with 8 bases identical to TRBD1. Germline V gives CDR1 SGHRS, CDR2 YFSETQ. The CDR3 contains 17 residues. Trimming cost V 4 bases and J 1 base; bases outside gene matches: 13. Here the CDR3 DNA reads TGCGCCAGCAGCCTGGACAGGGAAAAGTTTTTTTCCTACGAGCAGTACTTC. Translating it yields CASSLDREKFFSYEQYF.

With regard to this clonotype: A read error may be the cause here, since a much bigger clone is one base away. The genes are TRBV5-6 and TRBJ2-5; D not certain. This CDR3 region has 14 residues. The germline CDR1 and CDR2 sequences are SGHDT and YYEEEE. CDR3 sequence (DNA): TGTGCCAGCAGCTTGCTCACAGACCAAGAGGCCCAGTACTTC. It translates to CASSLLTDQEAQYF.

This clonotype turned up a few times. The J gene is TRBJ2-7, the V gene TRBV5-5; 7 positions agree with TRBD2. The CDR3 length is 13 residues. Germline-derived CDR1 and CDR2 are SGHKS and YYEKEE (reference sequence). V was clipped by 5 bases and J by 2 bases; unmatched bases: 4. In nucleotides, the CDR3 is TGTGCCAGCAGTGCCGGGACTACCTACGAGCAGTACTTC. It is translated as CASSAGTTYEQYF.

V usage is TRBV30 and J usage is TRBJ2-5, with 9 nucleotides matching TRBD1. With V trimmed by 5 bases and J by 3 bases, 4 bases remained unmatched. The CDR3 is 13 amino acids. In germline, CDR1 is GTSNPN, CDR2 SVGIG (reference sequence). CDR3 nucleotide sequence: TGTGCCTGGGACAGGGGGGTGAAAGAGACCCAGTACTTC. Translating it yields CAWDRGVKETQYF.

This clonotype was picked up many times. The rearrangement uses TRBV28 and TRBJ1-1, with 11 nucleotides matching TRBD1. This CDR3 region has 17 residues. With V trimmed by 8 bases and J by 5 bases, 16 bases remained unmatched. CDR1 and CDR2 (germline): MDHEN, SYDVKM. CDR3 sequence (DNA): TGTGCCAGCCGAGTTACCGGGACAGGGGGACTTTCAACTGAAGCTTTCTTT. Amino acid sequence: CASRVTGTGGLSTEAFF. Variable domain in full (rest from reference TRBV28 and TRBJ1-1): DVKVTQSSRYLVKRTGEKVFLECVQDMDHENMFWYRQDPGLGLRLIYFSYDVKMKEKGDIPEGYSVSREKKERFSLILESASTNQTSMYLCASRVTGTGGLSTEAFFGQGTRLTVV.